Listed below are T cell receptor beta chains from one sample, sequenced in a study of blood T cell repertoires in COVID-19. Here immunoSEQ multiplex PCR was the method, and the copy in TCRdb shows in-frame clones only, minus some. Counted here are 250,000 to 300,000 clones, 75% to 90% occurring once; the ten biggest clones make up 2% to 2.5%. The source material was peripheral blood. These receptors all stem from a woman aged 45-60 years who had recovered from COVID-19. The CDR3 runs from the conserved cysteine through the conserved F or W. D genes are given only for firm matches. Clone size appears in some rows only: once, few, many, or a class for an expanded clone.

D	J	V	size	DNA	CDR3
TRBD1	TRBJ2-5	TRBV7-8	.	TGTGCCAGCAGATCGGACAGGGGACCTGAGACCCAGTACTTC	CASRSDRGPETQYF
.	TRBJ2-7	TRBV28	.	TGTGCCAGCAGGAAGGGGCCACTTGAGCAGTACTTC	CASRKGPLEQYF
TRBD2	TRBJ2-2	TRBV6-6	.	TGTGCCAGCAGTCTCCGACTAGCGGGGGGCCTTAACACCGGGGAGCTGTTTTTT	CASSLRLAGGLNTGELFF
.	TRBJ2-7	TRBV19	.	TGTGCCAGTAGTACCGTGGGCAGTTCCTACGAGCAGTACTTC	CASSTVGSSYEQYF
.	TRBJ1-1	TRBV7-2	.	TGTGCCAGCAGCCAGGGAAGGGGCACTGAAGCTTTCTTT	CASSQGRGTEAFF
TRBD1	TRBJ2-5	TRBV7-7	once	TGTGCTAGCAGCATAGGACAGGGGGTTGTAGAGACCCAGTACTTC	CASSIGQGVVETQYF
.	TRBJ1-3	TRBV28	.	TGTGCCAGCAGGGTACAGTCCTCTGGAAACACCATATATTTT	CASRVQSSGNTIYF
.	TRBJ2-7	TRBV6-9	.	TGTGCCCGCGACTTCGTCGGTCTCTGCTACGAGCAGTACTTC	CARDFVGLCYEQYF
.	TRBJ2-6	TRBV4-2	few	TGTGCCAGCAGCCAAGAGGGGGGAAGCATCGGGGCCAACGTCCTGACTTTC	CASSQEGGSIGANVLTF
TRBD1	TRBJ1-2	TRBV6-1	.	TGTGCCAGCAGTGAAACGGATGGTTCAGGGGGCTATGGCTACACCTTC	CASSETDGSGGYGYTF
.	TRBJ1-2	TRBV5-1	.	TGCGCCAGCAGCTTACAGGGCCACTATGGCTACACCTTC	CASSLQGHYGYTF
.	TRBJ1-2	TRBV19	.	TGTGCCAGTAGTATGGGCAACCCTGGCTACACCTTC	CASSMGNPGYTF
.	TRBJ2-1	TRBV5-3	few	TGTGCCAGAAGAATTGGGGAACAGGGAGCGTTCTTC	CARRIGEQGAFF
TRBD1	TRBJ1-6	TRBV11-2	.	TGTGCCAGCAGTCAAACAGGGGGATATGCTTCACCCCTCCACTTT	CASSQTGGYASPLHF
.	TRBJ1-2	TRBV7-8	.	TGTGCCAGCAGCTTAGAGTTGGGGGGGTCGAGCTATGGCTACACCTTC	CASSLELGGSSYGYTF
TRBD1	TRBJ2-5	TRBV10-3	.	TGTGCCATCAGTGAGAGAGACAGGGATTCCCAAGAGACCCAGTACTTC	CAISERDRDSQETQYF
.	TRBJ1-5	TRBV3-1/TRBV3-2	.	TGTGCCAGCAGCCAAGGTGCAGGCGGCAATCAGCCCCAGCATTTT	CASSQGAGGNQPQHF
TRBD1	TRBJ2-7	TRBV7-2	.	TGTGCCAGCAGCTTAGGGGGGACAGGGGTCCACGAGCAGTACTTC	CASSLGGTGVHEQYF
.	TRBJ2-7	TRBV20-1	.	TGCAGTGCCAGTGACAGGACCTACGAGCAGTACTTC	CSASDRTYEQYF
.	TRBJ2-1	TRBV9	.	TGTGCCAGCAGCGTAGGGGGAGCGGCTCTCGATGAGCAGTTCTTC	CASSVGGAALDEQFF
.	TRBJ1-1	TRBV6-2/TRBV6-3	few	TGTGCCAGCAGTTCAATTCAGGGGTATTGGAACACTGAAGCTTTCTTT	CASSSIQGYWNTEAFF
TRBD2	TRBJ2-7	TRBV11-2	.	TGTGCCAGCAGCTCAGCGCTAGCGGGGGGGCCGTACGAGCAGTACTTC	CASSSALAGGPYEQYF
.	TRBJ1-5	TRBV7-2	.	TGTGCCAGCAGCTTAGATTACAGTAGCAATCAGCCCCAGCATTTT	CASSLDYSSNQPQHF
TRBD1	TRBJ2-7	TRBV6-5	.	TGTGCCAGCATTAGGGGGCTAGCAGGCGAGCAGTACTTC	CASIRGLAGEQYF
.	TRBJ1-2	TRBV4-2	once	TGTGCCAGCAGCCAAGATAGGCAGGGAAGGAGCCATGGAGGCTACACCTTC	CASSQDRQGRSHGGYTF
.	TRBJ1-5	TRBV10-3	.	TGTGCCATCAGTGATGGGAGGGCAAATCAGCCCCAGCATTTT	CAISDGRANQPQHF
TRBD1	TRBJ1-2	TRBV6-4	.	TGTGCCAGCAGCCCGGGACAGGGAGGCTATGGCTACACCTTC	CASSPGQGGYGYTF
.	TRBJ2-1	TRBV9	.	TGTGCCAGCAGCCCAGTAGTCACGGGGTCCTACAATGAGCAGTTCTTC	CASSPVVTGSYNEQFF
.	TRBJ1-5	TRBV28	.	TGTGCCAGCAGAGACGGAGGAGTCCTCGGAAGTTATAGCAATCAGCCCCAGCATTTT	CASRDGGVLGSYSNQPQHF
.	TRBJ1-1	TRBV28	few	TGTGCCAGCAGTTCCCTGCGGGGGGGAGTGACTGAAGCTTTCTTT	CASSSLRGGVTEAFF
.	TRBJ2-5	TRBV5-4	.	TGTGCCAGCAGCCCGGACAGAAGGGAAGAGACCCAGTACTTC	CASSPDRREETQYF